A few counts support the clone carrying this TCR beta chain. The data are from a study of blood T cell repertoires in COVID-19. V lost 7 bases and J lost 4; bases outside the gene matches: 5. Germline V gene data show CDR1 as MNHEY and CDR2 as SVGAGI. The length of the CDR3 is 14 residues. This table comes from immunoSEQ multiplex PCR, and its TCRdb copy is limited to in-frame clones, with some not included. The profile shows tens of thousands of clones, 82% of them singletons. This rearrangement joins TRBV6-5 to TRBJ2-1, with 9 bases matching TRBD1. The TCR was taken from a man in his fifties with active or convalescent COVID-19. Sample: peripheral blood. In nucleotides, the CDR3 is TGTGCCAGCATGCCGGGACAGGGTTACAATGAGCAGTTCTTC. Amino acid sequence: CASMPGQGYNEQFF.